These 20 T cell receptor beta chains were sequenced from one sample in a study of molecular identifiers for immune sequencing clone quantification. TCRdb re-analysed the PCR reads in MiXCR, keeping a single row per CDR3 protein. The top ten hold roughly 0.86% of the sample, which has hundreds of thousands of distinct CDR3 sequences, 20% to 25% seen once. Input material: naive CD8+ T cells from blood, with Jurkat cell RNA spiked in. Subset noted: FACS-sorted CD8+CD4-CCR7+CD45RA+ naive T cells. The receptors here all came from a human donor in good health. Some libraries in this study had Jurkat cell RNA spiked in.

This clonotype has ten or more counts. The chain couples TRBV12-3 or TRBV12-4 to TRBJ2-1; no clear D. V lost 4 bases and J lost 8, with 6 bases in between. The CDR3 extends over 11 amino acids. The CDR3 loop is CASSSTDEQFF. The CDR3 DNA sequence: TGTGCCAGCAGTTCCACGGATGAGCAGTTCTTC.

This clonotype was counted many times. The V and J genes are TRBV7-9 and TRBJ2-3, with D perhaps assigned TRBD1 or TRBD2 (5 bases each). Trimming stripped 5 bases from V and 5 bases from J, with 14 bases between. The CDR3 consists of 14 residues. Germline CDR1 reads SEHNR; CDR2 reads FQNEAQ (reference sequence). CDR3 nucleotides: TGTGCCAGCAGCATGGGACCCGGTAGAGATACGCAGTATTTT. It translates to CASSMGPGRDTQYF.

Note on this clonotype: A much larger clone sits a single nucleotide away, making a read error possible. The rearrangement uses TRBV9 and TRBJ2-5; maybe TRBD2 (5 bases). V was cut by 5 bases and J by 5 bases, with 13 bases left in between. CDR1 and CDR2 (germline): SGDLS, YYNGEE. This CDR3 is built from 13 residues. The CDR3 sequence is CASSTGLSETQYF. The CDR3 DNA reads TGTGCCAGCAGTACGGGGTTGTCCGAGACCCAGTACTTC.

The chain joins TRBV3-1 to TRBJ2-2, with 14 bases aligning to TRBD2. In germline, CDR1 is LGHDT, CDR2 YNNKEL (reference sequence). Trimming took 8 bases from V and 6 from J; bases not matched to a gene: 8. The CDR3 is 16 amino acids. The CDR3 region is CASSTSGGADPGELFF. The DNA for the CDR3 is TGTGCCAGCTCGACTAGCGGGGGGGCCGATCCCGGGGAGCTGTTTTTT.

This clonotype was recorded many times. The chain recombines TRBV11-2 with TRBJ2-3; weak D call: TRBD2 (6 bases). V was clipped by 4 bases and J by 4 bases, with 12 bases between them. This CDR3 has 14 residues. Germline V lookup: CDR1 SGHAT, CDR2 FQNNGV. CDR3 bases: TGTGCCAGCAGCTCCGCGGGACCTCCAGATACGCAGTATTTT. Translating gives CASSSAGPPDTQYF.

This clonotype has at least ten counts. CDR3 amino acids: CASSYGAQAPGTGELFF. The CDR3 region has the DNA TGTGCCAGCAGTTACGGGGCCCAGGCCCCAGGCACCGGGGAGCTGTTTTTT. This chain joins TRBV6-5 and TRBJ2-2, with D tentatively TRBD1 (5 bases). CDR1 MNHEY and CDR2 SVGAGI come from the germline V gene. The CDR3 sequence is 17 residues long. Trimming removed 2 bases from V and 4 bases from J, with 17 bases in between.

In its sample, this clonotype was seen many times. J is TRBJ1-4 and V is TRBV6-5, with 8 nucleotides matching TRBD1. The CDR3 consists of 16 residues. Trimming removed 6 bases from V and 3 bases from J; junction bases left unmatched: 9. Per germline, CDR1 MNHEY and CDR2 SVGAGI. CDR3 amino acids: CASSHDRGFANEKLFF. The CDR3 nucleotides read TGTGCCAGCAGCCACGACAGGGGATTTGCTAATGAAAAACTGTTTTTT.

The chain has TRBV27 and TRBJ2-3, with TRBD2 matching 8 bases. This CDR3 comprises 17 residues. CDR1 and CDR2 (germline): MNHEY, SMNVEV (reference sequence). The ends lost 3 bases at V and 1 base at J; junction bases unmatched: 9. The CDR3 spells CASSFLPGGAGTDTQYF. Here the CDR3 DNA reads TGTGCCAGCAGTTTCCTCCCGGGGGGGGCAGGCACAGATACGCAGTATTTT.

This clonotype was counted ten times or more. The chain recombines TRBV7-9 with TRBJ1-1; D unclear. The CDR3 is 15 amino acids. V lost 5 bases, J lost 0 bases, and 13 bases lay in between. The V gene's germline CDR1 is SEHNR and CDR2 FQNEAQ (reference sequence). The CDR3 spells CASSPPGSVNTEAFF. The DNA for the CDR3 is TGTGCCAGCAGCCCTCCCGGCAGTGTGAACACTGAAGCTTTCTTT.

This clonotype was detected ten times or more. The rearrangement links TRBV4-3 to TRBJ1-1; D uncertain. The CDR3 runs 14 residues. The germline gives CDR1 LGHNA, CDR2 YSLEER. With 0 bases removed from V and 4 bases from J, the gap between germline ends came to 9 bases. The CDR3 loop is CASSQDKRGTEAFF. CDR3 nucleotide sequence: TGCGCCAGCAGCCAAGACAAGAGAGGCACTGAAGCTTTCTTT.

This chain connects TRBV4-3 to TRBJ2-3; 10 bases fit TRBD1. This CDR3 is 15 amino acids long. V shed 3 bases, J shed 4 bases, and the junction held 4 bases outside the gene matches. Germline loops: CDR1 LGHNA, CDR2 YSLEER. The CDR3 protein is CASSQSGTGADTQYF. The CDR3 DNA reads TGCGCCAGCAGCCAGAGTGGGACAGGGGCAGATACGCAGTATTTT.

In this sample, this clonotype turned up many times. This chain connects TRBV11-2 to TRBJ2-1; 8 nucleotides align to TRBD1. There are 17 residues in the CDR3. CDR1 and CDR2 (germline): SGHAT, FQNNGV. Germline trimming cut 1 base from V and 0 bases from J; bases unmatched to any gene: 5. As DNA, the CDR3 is TGTGCCAGCAGCTTAGTGACAGGGGCCCACTCCTACAATGAGCAGTTCTTC. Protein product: CASSLVTGAHSYNEQFF.

The CDR3 reads CASTRSAGEQPSGNTIYF. CDR3 sequence (DNA): TGTGCCAGCACCAGGTCGGCAGGCGAACAACCCTCTGGAAACACCATATATTTT. This chain connects TRBV21-1 to TRBJ1-3. TRBV21-1 is reported as a pseudogene. This CDR3 spans 18 amino acids.

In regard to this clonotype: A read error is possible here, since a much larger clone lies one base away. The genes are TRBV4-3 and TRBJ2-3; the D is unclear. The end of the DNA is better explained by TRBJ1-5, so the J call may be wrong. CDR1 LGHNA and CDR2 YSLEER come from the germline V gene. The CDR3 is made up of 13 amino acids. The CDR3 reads CASSQGTADTQHF. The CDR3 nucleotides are TGCGCCAGCAGCCAAGGGACCGCAGATACGCAGCATTTT.

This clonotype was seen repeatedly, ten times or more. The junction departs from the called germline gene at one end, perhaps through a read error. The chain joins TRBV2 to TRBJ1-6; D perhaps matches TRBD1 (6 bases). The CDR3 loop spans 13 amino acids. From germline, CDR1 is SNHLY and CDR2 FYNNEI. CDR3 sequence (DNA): TGTGCCAGCAGGGAAGACAGGTTTTCACCCCTCCACTTT. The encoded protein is CASREDRFSPLHF. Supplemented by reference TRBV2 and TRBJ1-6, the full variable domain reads EPEVTQTPSHQVTQMGQEVILRCVPISNHLYFYWYRQILGQKVEFLVSFYNNEISEKSEIFDDQFSVERPDGSNFTLKIRSTKLEDSAMYFCASREDRFSPLHFGNGTRLTVT.

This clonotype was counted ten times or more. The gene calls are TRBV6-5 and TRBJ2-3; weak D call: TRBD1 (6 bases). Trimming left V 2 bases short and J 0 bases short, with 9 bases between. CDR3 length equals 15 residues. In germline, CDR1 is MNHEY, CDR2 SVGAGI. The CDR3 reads CASSYNTGSTDTQYF. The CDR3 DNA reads TGTGCCAGCAGTTACAATACAGGGAGCACAGATACGCAGTATTTT.

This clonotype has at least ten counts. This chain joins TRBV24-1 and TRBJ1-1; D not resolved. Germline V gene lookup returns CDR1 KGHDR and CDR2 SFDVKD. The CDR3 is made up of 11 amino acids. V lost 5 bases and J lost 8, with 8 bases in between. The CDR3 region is CATSAGGEAFF. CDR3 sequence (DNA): TGTGCCACCAGTGCGGGCGGAGAAGCTTTCTTT.

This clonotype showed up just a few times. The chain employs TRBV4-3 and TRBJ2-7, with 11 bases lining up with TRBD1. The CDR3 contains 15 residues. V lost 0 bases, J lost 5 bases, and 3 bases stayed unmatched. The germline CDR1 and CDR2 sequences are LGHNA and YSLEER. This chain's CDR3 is CASSQDKDRGHEQYF. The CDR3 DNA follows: TGCGCCAGCAGCCAAGATAAGGACAGGGGGCACGAGCAGTACTTC.

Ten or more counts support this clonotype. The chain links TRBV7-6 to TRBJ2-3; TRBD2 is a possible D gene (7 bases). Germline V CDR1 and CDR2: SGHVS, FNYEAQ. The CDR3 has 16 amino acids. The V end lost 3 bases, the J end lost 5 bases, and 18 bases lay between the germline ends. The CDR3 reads CASSFGQGGGQDTQYF. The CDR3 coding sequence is TGTGCCAGCAGCTTCGGGCAGGGCGGGGGACAAGATACGCAGTATTTT.

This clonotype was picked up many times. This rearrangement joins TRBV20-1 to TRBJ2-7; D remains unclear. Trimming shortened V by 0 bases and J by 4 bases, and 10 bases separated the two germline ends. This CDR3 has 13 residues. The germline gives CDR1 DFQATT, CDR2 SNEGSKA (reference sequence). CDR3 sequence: CSARDLKGYEQYF. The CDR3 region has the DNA TGCAGTGCTAGAGATCTAAAGGGATACGAGCAGTACTTC.